This TCR beta chain was sequenced for a study of blood T cell repertoires in COVID-19. This clone has just a few counts. Trimming pared 1 base from V and 4 bases from J, leaving 10 bases between. This CDR3 is built from 14 residues. Germline V lookup: CDR1 LNHDA, CDR2 SQIVND (reference sequence). Original processing methods: Amplification with reference gene primers provided the estimates of nucleated cell counts. The table came from immunoSEQ multiplex PCR; TCRdb's copy has only in-frame clones and leaves some out. V, J and clone size were drawn from that table, and D and trimming were deduced from the DNA. The table shows tens of thousands of clones, with over 80% occurring only once.

Source material: peripheral blood. The chain uses TRBV19 and TRBJ1-1, with D perhaps matching TRBD1 (5 bases). This receptor was obtained from a human donor with active COVID-19. The donor label of this sample is uncertain. DNA of the CDR3: TGTGCCAGTAGTATAGTGAGCGGGGCCACTGAAGCTTTCTTT. Its protein is CASSIVSGATEAFF.